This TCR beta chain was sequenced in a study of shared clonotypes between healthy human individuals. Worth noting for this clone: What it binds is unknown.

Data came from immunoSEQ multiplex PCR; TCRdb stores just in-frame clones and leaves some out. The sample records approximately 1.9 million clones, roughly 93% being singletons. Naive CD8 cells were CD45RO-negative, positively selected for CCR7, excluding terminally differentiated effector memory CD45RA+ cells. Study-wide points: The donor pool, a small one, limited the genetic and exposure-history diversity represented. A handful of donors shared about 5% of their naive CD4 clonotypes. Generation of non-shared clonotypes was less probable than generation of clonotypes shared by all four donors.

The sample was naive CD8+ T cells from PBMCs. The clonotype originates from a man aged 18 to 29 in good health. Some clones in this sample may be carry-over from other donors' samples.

CDR3: CASSVRRGLAGGYNEQFF. As DNA, the CDR3 is TGTGCCAGTAGTGTCCGAAGAGGACTAGCGGGAGGATACAATGAGCAGTTCTTC. V usage is TRBV19 and J usage is TRBJ2-1; 14 bases align to TRBD2. Germline lookup yields CDR1 LNHDA and CDR2 SQIVND (reference sequence). CDR3 size: 18 residues. J lost 4 bases, V lost 5 bases, and 10 bases had no gene match.